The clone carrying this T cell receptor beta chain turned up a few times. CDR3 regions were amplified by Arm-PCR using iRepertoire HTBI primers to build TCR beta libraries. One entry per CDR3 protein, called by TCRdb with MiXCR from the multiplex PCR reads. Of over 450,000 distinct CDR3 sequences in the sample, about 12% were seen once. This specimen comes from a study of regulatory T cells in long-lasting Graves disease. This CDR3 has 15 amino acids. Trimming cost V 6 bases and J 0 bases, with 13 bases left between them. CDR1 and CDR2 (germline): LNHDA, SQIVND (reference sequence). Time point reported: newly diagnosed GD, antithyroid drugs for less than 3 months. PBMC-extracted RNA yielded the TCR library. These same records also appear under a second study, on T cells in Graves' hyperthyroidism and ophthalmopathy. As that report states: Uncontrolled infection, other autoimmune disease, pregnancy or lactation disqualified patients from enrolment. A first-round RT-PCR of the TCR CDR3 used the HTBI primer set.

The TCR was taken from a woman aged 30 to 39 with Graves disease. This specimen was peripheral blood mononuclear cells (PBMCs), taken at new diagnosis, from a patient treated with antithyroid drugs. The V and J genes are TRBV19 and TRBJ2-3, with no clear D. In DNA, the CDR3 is TGTGCCAGTAGCAGCCGGCTCGCCAGCACAGATACGCAGTATTTT. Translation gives CASSSRLASTDTQYF.